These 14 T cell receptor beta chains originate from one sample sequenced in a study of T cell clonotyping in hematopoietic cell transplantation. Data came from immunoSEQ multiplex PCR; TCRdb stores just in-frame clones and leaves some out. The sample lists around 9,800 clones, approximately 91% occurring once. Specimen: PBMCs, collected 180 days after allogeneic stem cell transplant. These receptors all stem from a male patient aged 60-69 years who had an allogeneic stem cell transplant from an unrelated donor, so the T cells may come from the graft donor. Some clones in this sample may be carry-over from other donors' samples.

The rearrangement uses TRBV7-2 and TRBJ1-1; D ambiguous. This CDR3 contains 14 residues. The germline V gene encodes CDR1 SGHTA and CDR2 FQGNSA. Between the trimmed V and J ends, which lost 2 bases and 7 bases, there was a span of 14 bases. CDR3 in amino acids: CASSLSVGAFEAFF. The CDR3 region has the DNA TGTGCCAGCAGCTTATCGGTCGGCGCCTTTGAAGCTTTCTTT. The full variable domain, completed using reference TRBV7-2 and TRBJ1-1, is GAGVSQSPSNKVTEKGKDVELRCDPISGHTALYWYRQSLGQGLEFLIYFQGNSAPDKSGLPSDRFSAERTGGSVSTLTIQRTQQEDSAVYLCASSLSVGAFEAFFGQGTRLTVV.

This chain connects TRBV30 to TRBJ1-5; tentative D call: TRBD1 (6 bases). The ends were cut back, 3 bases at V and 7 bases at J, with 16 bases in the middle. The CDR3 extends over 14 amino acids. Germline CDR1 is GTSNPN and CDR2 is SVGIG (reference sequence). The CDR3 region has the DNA TGTGCCTGGAGCGCGGGGGGCGCCTTGCAGCCCCAGCATTTT. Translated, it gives CAWSAGGALQPQHF. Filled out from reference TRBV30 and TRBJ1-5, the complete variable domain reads SQTIHQWPATLVQPVGSPLSLECTVEGTSNPNLYWYRQAAGRGLQLLFYSVGIGQISSEVPQNLSASRPQDRQFILSSKKLLLSDSGFYLCAWSAGGALQPQHFGDGTRLSIL.

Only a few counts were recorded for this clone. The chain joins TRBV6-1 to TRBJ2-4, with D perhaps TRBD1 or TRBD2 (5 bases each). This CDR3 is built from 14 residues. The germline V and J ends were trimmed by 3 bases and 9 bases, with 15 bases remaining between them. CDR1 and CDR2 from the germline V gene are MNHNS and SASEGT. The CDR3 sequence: CASSDLGGAGIQYF. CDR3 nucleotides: TGTGCCAGCAGTGATCTTGGGGGAGCCGGCATTCAGTACTTC.

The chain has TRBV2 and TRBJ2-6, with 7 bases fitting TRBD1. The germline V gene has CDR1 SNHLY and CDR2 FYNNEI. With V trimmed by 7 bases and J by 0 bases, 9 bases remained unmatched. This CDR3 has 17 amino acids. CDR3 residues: CASKTGTAVSGANVLTF. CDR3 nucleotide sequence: TGTGCCAGCAAAACCGGGACAGCAGTCTCTGGGGCCAACGTCCTGACTTTC.

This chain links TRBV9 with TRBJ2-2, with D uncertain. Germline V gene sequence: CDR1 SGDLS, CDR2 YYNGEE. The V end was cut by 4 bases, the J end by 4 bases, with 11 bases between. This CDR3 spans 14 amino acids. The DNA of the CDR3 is TGTGCCAGCAGCCCCCGTGGGATCACCGGGGAGCTGTTTTTT. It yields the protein CASSPRGITGELFF.

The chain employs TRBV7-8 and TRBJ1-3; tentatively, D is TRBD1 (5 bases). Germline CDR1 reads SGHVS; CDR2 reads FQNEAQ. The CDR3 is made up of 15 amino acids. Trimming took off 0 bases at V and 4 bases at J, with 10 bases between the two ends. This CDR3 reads CASSLAQGTGNTIYF. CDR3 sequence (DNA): TGTGCCAGCAGCTTAGCCCAGGGCACGGGAAACACCATATATTTT. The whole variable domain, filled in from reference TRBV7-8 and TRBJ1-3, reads GAGVSQSPRYKVAKRGQDVALRCDPISGHVSLFWYQQALGQGPEFLTYFQNEAQLDKSGLPSDRFFAERPEGSVSTLKIQRTQQEDSAVYLCASSLAQGTGNTIYFGEGSWLTVV.

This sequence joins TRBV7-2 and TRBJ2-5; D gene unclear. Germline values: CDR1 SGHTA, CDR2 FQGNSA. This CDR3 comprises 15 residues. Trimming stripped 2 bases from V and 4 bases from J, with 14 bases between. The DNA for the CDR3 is TGTGCCAGCAGCTTAATGTCCTTAGTAGGAGAGACCCAGTACTTC. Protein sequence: CASSLMSLVGETQYF.

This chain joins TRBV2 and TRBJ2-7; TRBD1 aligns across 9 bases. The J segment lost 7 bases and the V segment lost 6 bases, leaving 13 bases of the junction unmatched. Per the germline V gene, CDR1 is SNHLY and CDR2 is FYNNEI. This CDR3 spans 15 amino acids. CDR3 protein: CASSGGRDRDSEQYF. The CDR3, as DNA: TGTGCCAGCAGCGGCGGGCGGGACAGGGACTCGGAGCAGTACTTC.

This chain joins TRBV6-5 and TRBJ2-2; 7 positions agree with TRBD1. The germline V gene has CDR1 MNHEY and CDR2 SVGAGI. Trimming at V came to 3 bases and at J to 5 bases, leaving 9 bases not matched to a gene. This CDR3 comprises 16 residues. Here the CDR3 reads CASSYEGGGLTGELFF. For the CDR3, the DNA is TGTGCCAGCAGTTATGAAGGGGGCGGTTTAACCGGGGAGCTGTTTTTT.

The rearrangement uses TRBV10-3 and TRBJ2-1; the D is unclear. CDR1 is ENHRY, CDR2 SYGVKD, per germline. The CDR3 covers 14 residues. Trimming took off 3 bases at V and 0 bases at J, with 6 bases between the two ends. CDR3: CAISDWSSYNEQFF. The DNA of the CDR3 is TGTGCCATCAGTGACTGGAGCTCCTACAATGAGCAGTTCTTC.

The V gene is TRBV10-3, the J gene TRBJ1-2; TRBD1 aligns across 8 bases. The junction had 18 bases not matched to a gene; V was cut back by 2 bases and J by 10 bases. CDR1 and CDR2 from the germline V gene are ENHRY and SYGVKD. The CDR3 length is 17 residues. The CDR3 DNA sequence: TGTGCCATCAGTGAGGTGAAGCCCAGTGCAGGGGGCTCTCCCTACACCTTC. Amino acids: CAISEVKPSAGGSPYTF.

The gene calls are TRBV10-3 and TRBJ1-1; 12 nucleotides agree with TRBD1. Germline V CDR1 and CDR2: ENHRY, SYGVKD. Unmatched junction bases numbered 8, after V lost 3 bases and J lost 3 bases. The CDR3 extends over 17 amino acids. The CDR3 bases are TGTGCCATCAGTGAAAGGGGGACAGGGGGCAGAGACACTGAAGCTTTCTTT. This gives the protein CAISERGTGGRDTEAFF.

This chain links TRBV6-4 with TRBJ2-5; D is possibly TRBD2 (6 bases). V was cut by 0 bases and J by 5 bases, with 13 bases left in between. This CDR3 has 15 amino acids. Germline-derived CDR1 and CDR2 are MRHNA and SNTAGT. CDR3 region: CASSDSASREETQYF. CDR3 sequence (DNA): TGTGCCAGCAGTGACTCAGCTAGCCGGGAGGAGACCCAGTACTTC.

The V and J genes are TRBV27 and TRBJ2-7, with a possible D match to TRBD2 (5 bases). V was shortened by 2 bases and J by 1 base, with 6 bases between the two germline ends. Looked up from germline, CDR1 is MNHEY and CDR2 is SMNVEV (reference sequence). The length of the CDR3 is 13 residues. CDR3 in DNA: TGTGCCAGCAGTTTACGGGGTTCCTACGAGCAGTACTTC. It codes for CASSLRGSYEQYF.